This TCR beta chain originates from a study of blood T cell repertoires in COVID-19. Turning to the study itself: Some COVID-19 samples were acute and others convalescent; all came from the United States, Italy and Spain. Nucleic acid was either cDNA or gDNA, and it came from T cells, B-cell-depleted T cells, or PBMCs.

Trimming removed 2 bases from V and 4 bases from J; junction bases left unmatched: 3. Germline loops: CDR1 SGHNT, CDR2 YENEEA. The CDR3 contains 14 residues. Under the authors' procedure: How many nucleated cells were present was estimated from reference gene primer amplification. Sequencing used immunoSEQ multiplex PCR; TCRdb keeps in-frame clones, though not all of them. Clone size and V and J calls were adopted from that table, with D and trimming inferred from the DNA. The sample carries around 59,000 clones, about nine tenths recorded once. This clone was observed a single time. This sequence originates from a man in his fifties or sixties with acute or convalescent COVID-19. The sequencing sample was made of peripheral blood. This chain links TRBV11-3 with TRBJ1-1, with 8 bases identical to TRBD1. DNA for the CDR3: TGTGCCAGCAGCTTATCAGGGGGCACCACTGAAGCTTTCTTT. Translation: CASSLSGGTTEAFF.